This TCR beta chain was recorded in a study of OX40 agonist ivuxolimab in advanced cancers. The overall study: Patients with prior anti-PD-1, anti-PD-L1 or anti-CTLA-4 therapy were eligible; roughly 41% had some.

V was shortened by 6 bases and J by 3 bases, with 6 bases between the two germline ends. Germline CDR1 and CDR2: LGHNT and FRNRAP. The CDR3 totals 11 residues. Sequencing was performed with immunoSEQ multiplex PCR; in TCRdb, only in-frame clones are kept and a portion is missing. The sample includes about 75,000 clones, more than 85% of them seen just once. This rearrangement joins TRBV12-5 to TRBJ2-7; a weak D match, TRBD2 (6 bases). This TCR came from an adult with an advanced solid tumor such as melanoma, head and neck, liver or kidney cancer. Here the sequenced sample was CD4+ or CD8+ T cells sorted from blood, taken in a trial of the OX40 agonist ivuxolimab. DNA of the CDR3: TGTGCTAGTGGGCGGGACTACGAGCAGTACTTC. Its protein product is CASGRDYEQYF.